One sample yielded the 6 T cell receptor beta chains listed below, sequenced in a study of shared clonotypes between healthy human individuals. Clones were read by immunoSEQ multiplex PCR, and TCRdb kept only the in-frame ones, dropping some. This table has approximately 2.5 million clones, roughly nine tenths appearing once. Sample: naive CD4+ T cells sorted from blood. Subset reported: CD45RA+ positively selected. The receptors originated from a young man in good health.

The gene calls are TRBV18 and TRBJ1-4, with 7 bases identical to TRBD1. CDR1 and CDR2 from the germline V gene are KGHSH and LQKENI. Trimming at V came to 0 bases and at J to 5 bases, leaving 3 bases not matched to a gene. The CDR3 covers 15 residues. For the CDR3, the DNA is TGTGCCAGCTCACCACCTAGCAGGGGGAATGAAAAACTGTTTTTT. Translation gives CASSPPSRGNEKLFF.

This chain joins TRBV12-5 and TRBJ2-3; 12 bases are shared with TRBD1. The CDR3 runs to 16 residues. V was pared by 5 bases and J by 1 base, with 4 bases of the junction left unmatched. CDR1 is LGHNT and CDR2 is FRNRAP in the germline V gene. The CDR3 DNA follows: TGTGCTAGTGGTGCAGGGACAGGGGGCGGCACAGATACGCAGTATTTT. It encodes CASGAGTGGGTDTQYF.

This clone was seen only a few times. This chain links TRBV18 with TRBJ1-6; no firm D call. Germline V gene data show CDR1 as KGHSH and CDR2 as LQKENI. The V end lost 1 base, the J end lost 6 bases, and 13 bases lay between the germline ends. The CDR3 loop spans 16 amino acids. The CDR3 DNA follows: TGTGCCAGCTCACCACAACGGGTATCCCTTAATTCACCCCTCCACTTT. Its protein product is CASSPQRVSLNSPLHF.

This clone occurred a few times. V usage is TRBV29-1 and J usage is TRBJ2-7, with 9 bases that match TRBD1. The germline V gene encodes CDR1 SQVTM and CDR2 ANQGSEA. The CDR3 extends over 15 amino acids. V gave up 2 bases and J gave up 7 bases; unmatched junction bases: 12. The CDR3 loop is CSVEPTSIGQGEQYF. The CDR3 DNA follows: TGCAGCGTTGAACCGACTAGCATCGGACAGGGGGAGCAGTACTTC.

The CDR3 reads CASSPRQNTEAFF. In DNA form, the CDR3 reads TGCGCCAGCAGCCCCAGACAGAACACTGAAGCTTTCTTT. The chain employs TRBV5-1 and TRBJ1-1; D remains ambiguous. Trimming stripped 4 bases from V and 1 base from J, with 8 bases between. The CDR3 is 13 residues long. Germline CDR1 is SGHRS and CDR2 is YFSETQ. Full variable domain (remainder filled in from reference TRBV5-1 and TRBJ1-1): KAGVTQTPRYLIKTRGQQVTLSCSPISGHRSVSWYQQTPGQGLQFLFEYFSETQRNKGNFPGRFSGRQFSNSRSEMNVSTLELGDSALYLCASSPRQNTEAFFGQGTRLTVV.

This clone was seen a single time. The chain is built from TRBV27 and TRBJ2-2, with D unclear. Germline CDR1 MNHEY, CDR2 SMNVEV (reference sequence). The CDR3 is 14 amino acids. V lost 1 base and J 7 bases, leaving 10 bases between the germline ends. The CDR3 nucleotides read TGTGCCAGCAGTTTATACCCCCCAATCGGGGAGCTGTTTTTT. This codes for CASSLYPPIGELFF.